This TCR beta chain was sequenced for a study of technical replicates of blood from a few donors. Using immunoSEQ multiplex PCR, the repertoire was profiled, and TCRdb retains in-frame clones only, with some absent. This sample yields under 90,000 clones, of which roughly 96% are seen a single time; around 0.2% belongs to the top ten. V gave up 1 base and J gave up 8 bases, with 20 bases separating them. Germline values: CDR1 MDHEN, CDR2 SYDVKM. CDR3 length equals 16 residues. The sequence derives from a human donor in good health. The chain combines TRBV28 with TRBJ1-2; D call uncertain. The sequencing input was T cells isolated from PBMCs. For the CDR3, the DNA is TGTGCCAGCAGTTTATCGCGCCAAACCCCGCGCGGGGGCTACACCTTC. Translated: CASSLSRQTPRGGYTF.